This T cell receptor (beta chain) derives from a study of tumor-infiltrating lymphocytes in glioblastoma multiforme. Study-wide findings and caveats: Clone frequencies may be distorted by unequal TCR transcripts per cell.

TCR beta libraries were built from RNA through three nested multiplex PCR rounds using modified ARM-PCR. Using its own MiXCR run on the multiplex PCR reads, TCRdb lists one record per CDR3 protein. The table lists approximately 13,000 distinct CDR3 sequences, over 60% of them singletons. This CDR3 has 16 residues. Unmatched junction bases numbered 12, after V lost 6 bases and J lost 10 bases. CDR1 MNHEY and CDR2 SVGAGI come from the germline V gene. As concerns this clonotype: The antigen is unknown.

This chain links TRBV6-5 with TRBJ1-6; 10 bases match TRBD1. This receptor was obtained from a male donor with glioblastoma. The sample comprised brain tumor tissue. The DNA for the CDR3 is TGTGCCAGCAGGCGTACCAGGACAGGGGGGGGATCACCCCTCCACTTT. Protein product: CASRRTRTGGGSPLHF.